This TCR beta chain was retrieved from a study of cytomegalovirus exposure and HLA in healthy donors. Findings and caveats of the study: Among TCR beta chains of equal frequency, HLA-associated ones were more clonally expanded in a later analysis. Fewer N-insertions (relative to the roughly 670-donor mean) were reportedly seen in an Asian-associated ancestry cluster in a later analysis.

It was with 60 Vbeta and 13 Jbeta primers that the PCR ran. The table came from immunoSEQ multiplex PCR; TCRdb's copy has only in-frame clones and leaves some out. In the table there are about 67,000 clones, around 78% of which are singletons. About this clone itself: What it binds is unknown.

The sequencing input was PBMCs. The TCR comes from a man aged 35 to 55 in good health and CMV-seronegative.

In DNA, the CDR3 is TGTGCCAGCAGTGTCACAGCTTCCTACGAGCAGTACTTC. It encodes CASSVTASYEQYF. The rearrangement links TRBV6-5 to TRBJ2-7; D uncertain. The CDR3 length is 13 residues. Trimming left V 5 bases short and J 1 base short, with 9 bases between. The V gene's germline CDR1 is MNHEY and CDR2 SVGAGI.